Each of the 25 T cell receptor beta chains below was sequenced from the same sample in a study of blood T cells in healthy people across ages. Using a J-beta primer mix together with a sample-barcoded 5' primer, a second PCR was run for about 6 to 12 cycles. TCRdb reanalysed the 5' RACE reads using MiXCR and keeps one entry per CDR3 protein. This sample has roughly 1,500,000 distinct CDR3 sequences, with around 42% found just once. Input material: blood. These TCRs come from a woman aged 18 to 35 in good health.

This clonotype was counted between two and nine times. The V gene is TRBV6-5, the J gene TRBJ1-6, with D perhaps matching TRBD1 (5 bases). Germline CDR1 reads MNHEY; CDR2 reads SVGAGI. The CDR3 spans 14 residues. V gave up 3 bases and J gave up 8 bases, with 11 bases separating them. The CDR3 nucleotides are TGTGCCAGCAGTTATGGGGGGATGGATTCACCCCTCCACTTT. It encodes CASSYGGMDSPLHF.

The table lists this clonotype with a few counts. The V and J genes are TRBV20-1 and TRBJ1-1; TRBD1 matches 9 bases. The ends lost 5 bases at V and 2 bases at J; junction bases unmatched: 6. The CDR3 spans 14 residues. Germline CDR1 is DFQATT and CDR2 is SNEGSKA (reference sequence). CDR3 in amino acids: CSAQSQGANTEAFF. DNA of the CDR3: TGCAGTGCTCAATCACAGGGGGCAAACACTGAAGCTTTCTTT.

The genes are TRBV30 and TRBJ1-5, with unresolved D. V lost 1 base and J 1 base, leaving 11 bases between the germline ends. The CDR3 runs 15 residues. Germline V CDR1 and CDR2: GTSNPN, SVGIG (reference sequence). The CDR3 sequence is CAWSGRANSNQPQHF. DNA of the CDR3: TGTGCCTGGAGTGGGAGGGCCAACAGCAATCAGCCCCAGCATTTT.

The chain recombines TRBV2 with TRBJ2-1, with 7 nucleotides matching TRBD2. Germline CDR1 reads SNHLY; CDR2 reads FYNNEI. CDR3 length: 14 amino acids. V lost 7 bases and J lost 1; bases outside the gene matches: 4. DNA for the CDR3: TGTGCCAGCATGGGCGGGGGTTCCTACAATGAGCAGTTCTTC. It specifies CASMGGGSYNEQFF.

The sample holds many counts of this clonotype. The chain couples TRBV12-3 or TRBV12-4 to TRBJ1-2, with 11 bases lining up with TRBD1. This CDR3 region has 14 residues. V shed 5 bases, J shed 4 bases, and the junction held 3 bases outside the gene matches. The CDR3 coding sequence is TGTGCCAGCAGTGCCGGGACAGGGGGCTATGGCTACACCTTC. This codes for CASSAGTGGYGYTF.

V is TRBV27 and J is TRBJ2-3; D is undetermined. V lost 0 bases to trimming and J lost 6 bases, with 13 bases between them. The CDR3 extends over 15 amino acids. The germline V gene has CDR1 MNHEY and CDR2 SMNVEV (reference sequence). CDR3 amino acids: CASSLSTLATDTQYF. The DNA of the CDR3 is TGTGCCAGCAGTTTATCGACACTCGCAACGGATACGCAGTATTTT.

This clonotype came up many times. The CDR3 reads CASSLVGSSGSTDTQYF. In DNA, the CDR3 is TGTGCCAGCAGCTTAGTAGGGTCTAGCGGGAGCACAGATACGCAGTATTTT. The genes are TRBV7-6 and TRBJ2-3; 8 bases are shared with TRBD2. The CDR3 covers 17 residues. The V gene end was trimmed by 1 base and the J gene end by 0 bases; junction bases not matched to a gene: 6. CDR1 is SGHVS, CDR2 FNYEAQ, per germline.

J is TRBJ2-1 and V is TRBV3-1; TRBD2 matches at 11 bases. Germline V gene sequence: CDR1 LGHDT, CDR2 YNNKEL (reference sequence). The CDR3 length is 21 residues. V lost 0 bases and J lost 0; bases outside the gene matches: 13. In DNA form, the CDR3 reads TGTGCCAGCAGCCAAGAAGAGTGGGGACTAGCGGAGGAGGGCTCCTACAATGAGCAGTTCTTC. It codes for CASSQEEWGLAEEGSYNEQFF.

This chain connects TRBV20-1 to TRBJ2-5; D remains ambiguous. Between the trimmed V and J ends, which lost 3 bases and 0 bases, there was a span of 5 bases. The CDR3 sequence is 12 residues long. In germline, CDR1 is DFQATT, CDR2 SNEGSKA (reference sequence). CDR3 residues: CSASENQETQYF. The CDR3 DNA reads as TGCAGTGCTAGTGAAAACCAAGAGACCCAGTACTTC.

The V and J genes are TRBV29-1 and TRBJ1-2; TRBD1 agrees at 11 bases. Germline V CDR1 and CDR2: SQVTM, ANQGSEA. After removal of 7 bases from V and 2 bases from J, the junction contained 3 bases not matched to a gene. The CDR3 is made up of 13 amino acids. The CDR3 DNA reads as TGCAGCGGGACAGGGGGCGCGAACTATGGCTACACCTTC. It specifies CSGTGGANYGYTF.

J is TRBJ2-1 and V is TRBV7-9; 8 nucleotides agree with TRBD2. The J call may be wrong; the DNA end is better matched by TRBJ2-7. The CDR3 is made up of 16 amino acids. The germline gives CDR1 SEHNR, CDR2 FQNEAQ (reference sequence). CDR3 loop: CASSPGTRSSYNEQYF. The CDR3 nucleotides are TGTGCCAGCAGCCCGGGGACTAGAAGCTCCTACAATGAGCAGTACTTC.

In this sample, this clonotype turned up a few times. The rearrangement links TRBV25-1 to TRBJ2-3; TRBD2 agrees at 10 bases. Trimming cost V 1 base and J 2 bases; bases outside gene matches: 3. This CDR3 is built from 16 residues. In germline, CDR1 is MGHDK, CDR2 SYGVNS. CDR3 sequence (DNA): TGTGCCAGCAGTGAATCGAGCGGGGGGGCCACAGATACGCAGTATTTT. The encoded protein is CASSESSGGATDTQYF.

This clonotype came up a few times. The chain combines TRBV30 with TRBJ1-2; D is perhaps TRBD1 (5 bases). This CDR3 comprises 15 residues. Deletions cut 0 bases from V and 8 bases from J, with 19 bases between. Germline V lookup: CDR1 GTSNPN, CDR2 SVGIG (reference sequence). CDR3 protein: CAWSVYKGMIGGYTF. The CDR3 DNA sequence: TGTGCCTGGAGTGTATATAAGGGGATGATAGGAGGCTACACCTTC.

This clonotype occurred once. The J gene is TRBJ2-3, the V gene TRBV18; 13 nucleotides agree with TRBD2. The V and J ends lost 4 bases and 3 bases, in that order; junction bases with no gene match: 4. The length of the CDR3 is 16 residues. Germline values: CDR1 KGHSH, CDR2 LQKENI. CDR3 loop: CASSQTSGGSTDTQYF. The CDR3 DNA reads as TGTGCCAGCTCACAGACTAGCGGGGGGTCTACAGATACGCAGTATTTT.

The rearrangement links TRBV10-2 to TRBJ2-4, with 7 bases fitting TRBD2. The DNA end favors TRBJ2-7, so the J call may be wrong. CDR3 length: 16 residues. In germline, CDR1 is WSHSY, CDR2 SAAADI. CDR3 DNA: TGCGCCAGCAGTGGGGGAGCGGGATCCCTTTCCTACGAGCAGTACTTC. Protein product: CASSGGAGSLSYEQYF.

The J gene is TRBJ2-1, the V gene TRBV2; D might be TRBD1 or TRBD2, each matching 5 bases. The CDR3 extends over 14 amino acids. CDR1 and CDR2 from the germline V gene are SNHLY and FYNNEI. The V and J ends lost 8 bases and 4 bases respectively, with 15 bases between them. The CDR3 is CASGEQDFYNEQFF. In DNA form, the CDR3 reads TGTGCCAGCGGGGAACAGGACTTTTACAATGAGCAGTTCTTC.

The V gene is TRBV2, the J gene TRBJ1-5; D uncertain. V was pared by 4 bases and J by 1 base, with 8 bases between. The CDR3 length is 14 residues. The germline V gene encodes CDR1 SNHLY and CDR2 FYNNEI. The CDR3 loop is CASSGSGSNQPQHF. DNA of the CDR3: TGTGCCAGCAGTGGTTCTGGGAGCAATCAGCCCCAGCATTTT.

The CDR3: CASSANRQGGYEQYF. CDR3 nucleotides: TGTGCCAGCAGCGCCAACCGACAGGGAGGCTACGAGCAGTACTTC. The chain recombines TRBV11-2 with TRBJ2-7; D might be TRBD1 (7 bases). The CDR3 runs to 15 residues. The germline V gene encodes CDR1 SGHAT and CDR2 FQNNGV. Trimming stripped 5 bases from V and 3 bases from J, with 17 bases between.

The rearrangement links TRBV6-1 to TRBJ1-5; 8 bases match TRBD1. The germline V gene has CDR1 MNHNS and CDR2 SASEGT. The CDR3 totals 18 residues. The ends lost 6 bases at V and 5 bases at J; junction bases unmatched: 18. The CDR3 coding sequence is TGTGCCAGCAGCGACAGGGGCGCTACCTTTCTACGAGATCAGCCCCAGCATTTT. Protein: CASSDRGATFLRDQPQHF.

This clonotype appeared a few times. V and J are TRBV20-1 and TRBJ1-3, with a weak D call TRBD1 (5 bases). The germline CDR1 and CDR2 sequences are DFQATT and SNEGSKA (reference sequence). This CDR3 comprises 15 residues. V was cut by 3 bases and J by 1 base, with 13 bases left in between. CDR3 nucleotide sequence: TGCAGTGCTAGGCCGCCGGGGGTATCTGGAAACACCATATATTTT. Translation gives CSARPPGVSGNTIYF.

The CDR3 spells CASSPAGGPYTQYF. CDR3 DNA: TGTGCCAGCAGCCCAGCGGGAGGGCCATATACGCAGTATTTT. The J gene is TRBJ2-3, the V gene TRBV27; TRBD2 agrees at 10 bases. The CDR3 runs to 14 residues. The V gene's germline CDR1 is MNHEY and CDR2 SMNVEV (reference sequence). The junction had 7 bases not matched to a gene; V was cut back by 6 bases and J by 7 bases.

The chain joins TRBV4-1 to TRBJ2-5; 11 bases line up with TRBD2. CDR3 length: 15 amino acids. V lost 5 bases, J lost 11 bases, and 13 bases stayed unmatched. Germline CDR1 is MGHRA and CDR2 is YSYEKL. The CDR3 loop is CASSFGSSGRNEQYF. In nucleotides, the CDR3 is TGCGCCAGCAGCTTTGGGTCTAGCGGGAGGAATGAGCAGTACTTC.

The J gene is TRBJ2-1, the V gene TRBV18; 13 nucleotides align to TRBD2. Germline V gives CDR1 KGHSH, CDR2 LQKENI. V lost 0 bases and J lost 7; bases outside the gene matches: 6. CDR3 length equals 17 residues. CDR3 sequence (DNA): TGTGCCAGCTCACCACCGGCCGGGACTAGCGGGACTAATGAGCAGTTCTTC. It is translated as CASSPPAGTSGTNEQFF.

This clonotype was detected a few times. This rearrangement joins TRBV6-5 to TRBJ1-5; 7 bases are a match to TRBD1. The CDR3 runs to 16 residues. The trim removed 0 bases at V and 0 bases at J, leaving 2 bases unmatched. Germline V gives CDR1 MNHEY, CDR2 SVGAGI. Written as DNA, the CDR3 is TGTGCCAGCAGTTACTCGTCAGGGGGTAGCAATCAGCCCCAGCATTTT. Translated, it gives CASSYSSGGSNQPQHF.

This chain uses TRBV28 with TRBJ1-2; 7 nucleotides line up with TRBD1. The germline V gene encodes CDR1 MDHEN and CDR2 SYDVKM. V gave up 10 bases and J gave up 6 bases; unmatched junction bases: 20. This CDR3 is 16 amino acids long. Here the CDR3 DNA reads TGTGCCACGGTACTGACAAGCTGGACAGGAATGAATGGCTACACCTTC. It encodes CATVLTSWTGMNGYTF.